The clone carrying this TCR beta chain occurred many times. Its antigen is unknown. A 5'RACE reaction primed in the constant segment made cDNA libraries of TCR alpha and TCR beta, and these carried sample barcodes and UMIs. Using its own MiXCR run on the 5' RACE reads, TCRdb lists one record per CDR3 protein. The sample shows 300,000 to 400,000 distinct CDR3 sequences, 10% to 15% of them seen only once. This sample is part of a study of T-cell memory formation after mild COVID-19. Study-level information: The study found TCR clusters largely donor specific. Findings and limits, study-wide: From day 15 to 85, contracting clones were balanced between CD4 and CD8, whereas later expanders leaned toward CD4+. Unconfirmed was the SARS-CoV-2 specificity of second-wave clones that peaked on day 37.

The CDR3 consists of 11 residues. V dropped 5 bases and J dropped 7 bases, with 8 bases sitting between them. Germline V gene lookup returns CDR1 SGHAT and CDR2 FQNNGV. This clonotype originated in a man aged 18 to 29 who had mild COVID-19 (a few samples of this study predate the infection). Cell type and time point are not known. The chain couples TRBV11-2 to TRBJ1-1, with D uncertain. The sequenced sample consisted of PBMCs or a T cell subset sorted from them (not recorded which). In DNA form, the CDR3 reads TGTGCCAGCAGCCTCTACAGTGAAGCTTTCTTT. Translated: CASSLYSEAFF.